The clone carrying this T cell receptor beta chain was recorded many times. Antigen specificity is unknown. These data are taken from a study of blood T cells in healthy people across ages. J lost 6 bases, V lost 6 bases, and 7 bases had no gene match. Germline V CDR1 and CDR2: MNHEY, SVGEGT. The CDR3 is 14 amino acids. Whole-study results and caveats: Higher diversity and more naive CD4+ cells were features of long-lived donors, compared to aged donors. TCR beta diversity tracked closely with naive T cell percentage.

A second PCR of roughly 7 to 11 cycles used a sample-barcoded 5' primer and a J-beta primer mix. Via MiXCR, TCRdb re-called the 5' RACE reads, giving one row per CDR3 protein. The table shows about 640,000 distinct CDR3 sequences, with about 30% occurring only once. For every donor, a draw yielded around 9.4 milliliters of peripheral blood. The chain has TRBV6-2 or TRBV6-3 and TRBJ1-2; the match to TRBD1 covers 10 bases. The receptor was isolated from an elderly woman in good health. The sample comprised blood. The CDR3: CASSRQGAFDGYTF. CDR3 nucleotides: TGTGCCAGCAGCCGACAGGGGGCTTTTGATGGCTACACCTTC.